The source of this T cell receptor beta chain is a study of OX40 agonist ivuxolimab in advanced cancers. Study-level background: Three patients responded partially, comprising one with hepatocellular carcinoma and two with cutaneous melanoma.

This CDR3 has 18 residues. Trimming took off 0 bases at V and 8 bases at J, with 24 bases between the two ends. Germline V gives CDR1 SGHRS, CDR2 YFSETQ. The protocol was immunoSEQ multiplex PCR, while the TCRdb copy is restricted to in-frame clones and leaves out a portion. The top ten hold 2% to 3% of the sample, which has about 77,000 clones, roughly 90% seen once. The starting material was CD4+ or CD8+ T cells sorted from blood, obtained in a trial of the OX40 agonist ivuxolimab. The J gene is TRBJ2-1, the V gene TRBV5-1; D possibly uses TRBD1 or TRBD2 (6 bases each). The receptor was isolated from an adult with an advanced solid tumor such as melanoma, head and neck, liver or kidney cancer. DNA of the CDR3: TGCGCCAGCAGCTTGGGACTACTTGGGGGGCTGCCCGCGTATGAGCAGTTCTTC. Amino acid sequence: CASSLGLLGGLPAYEQFF.